The 25 T cell receptor beta chains reported below all come from one sample, sequenced in a study of cytomegalovirus exposure and HLA in healthy donors (dated by TCRdb to 2016 to 2017). The library was made by the immunoSEQ multiplex PCR assay. A mixture of 60 forward primers for TCR Vbeta segments and 13 reverse primers for TCR Jbeta segments was used in the multiplex PCR. Sourced from immuneACCESS, this table was stored by TCRdb with only in-frame sequences that have V and J called. A share of the clones is absent; for the studies checked, an unresolved V gene accounts for under half, and the remainder has no known explanation. This sample has over 150,000 clones in its table, and roughly 80% of those were observed once. Clones ranked in the top ten supply approximately 8.7% of the sample. Sequenced material: PBMCs. The receptor source for this set is a man aged 18 to 29 in good health and CMV-seropositive.

The rearrangement joins TRBV5-1 to TRBJ1-5; maybe TRBD1 (5 bases). The V and J ends lost 4 bases and 5 bases respectively, with 10 bases between them. Germline values: CDR1 SGHRS, CDR2 YFSETQ. This CDR3 is built from 13 residues. The CDR3 protein is CASSQSGDQPQHF. CDR3 bases: TGCGCCAGCAGCCAGTCGGGGGATCAGCCCCAGCATTTT.

This clone has only a few counts. The chain uses TRBV27 and TRBJ1-5, with TRBD1 matching over 7 bases. The CDR3 has 13 residues. Losses at the gene ends were 6 bases for V and 4 bases for J; bases not matched to a gene: 3. Germline V gives CDR1 MNHEY, CDR2 SMNVEV (reference sequence). The CDR3 is CASRGQPNQPQHF. CDR3 coding DNA: TGTGCCAGCAGGGGACAGCCAAATCAGCCCCAGCATTTT.

This chain connects TRBV5-1 to TRBJ2-7, with TRBD1 as a possible D gene (8 bases). Germline V gene lookup returns CDR1 SGHRS and CDR2 YFSETQ. Trimming shortened V by 4 bases and J by 4 bases, and 18 bases separated the two germline ends. The CDR3 is made up of 15 amino acids. In DNA, the CDR3 is TGCGCCAGCAGCACACAGGGGGAGGGGATATACGAGCAGTACTTC. Amino acids: CASSTQGEGIYEQYF.

The chain uses TRBV7-2 and TRBJ1-3; perhaps TRBD1 as D (6 bases). With 1 base removed from V and 4 bases from J, the gap between germline ends came to 20 bases. The V gene's germline CDR1 is SGHTA and CDR2 FQGNSA. CDR3 length equals 18 residues. This CDR3 is CASSLVGQGWGLGNTIYF. DNA of the CDR3: TGTGCCAGCAGCTTAGTAGGGCAGGGTTGGGGGCTCGGAAACACCATATATTTT. The full variable domain, with the rest looked up from reference TRBV7-2 and TRBJ1-3, is GAGVSQSPSNKVTEKGKDVELRCDPISGHTALYWYRQSLGQGLEFLIYFQGNSAPDKSGLPSDRFSAERTGGSVSTLTIQRTQQEDSAVYLCASSLVGQGWGLGNTIYFGEGSWLTVV.

The chain links TRBV11-2 to TRBJ2-5; unclear D gene. The CDR3 covers 16 residues. From germline, CDR1 is SGHAT and CDR2 FQNNGV. The ends were cut back, 2 bases at V and 0 bases at J, with 13 bases in the middle. The CDR3 DNA reads TGTGCCAGCAGCTTAAGTTTGGGCCTGGACCAAGAGACCCAGTACTTC. Translation gives CASSLSLGLDQETQYF. The full variable domain, rest sourced from reference TRBV11-2 and TRBJ2-5, is EAGVAQSPRYKIIEKRQSVAFWCNPISGHATLYWYQQILGQGPKLLIQFQNNGVVDDSQLPKDRFSAERLKGVDSTLKIQPAKLEDSAVYLCASSLSLGLDQETQYFGPGTRLLVL.

The chain uses TRBV5-8 and TRBJ1-5, with D possibly being TRBD1 (6 bases). This CDR3 is 15 amino acids long. Trimming removed 2 bases from V and 6 bases from J, with 15 bases in between. Germline assignment: CDR1 SGHTS and CDR2 YDEGEE. The CDR3 region is CASSFGRGEGQPQHF. The CDR3 nucleotides are TGTGCCAGCAGCTTCGGCAGGGGAGAGGGTCAGCCCCAGCATTTT.

This clone has only one observation. J is TRBJ1-4 and V is TRBV27, with 10 bases identical to TRBD1. CDR3 length: 15 amino acids. V shed 10 bases and J 3 bases; nucleotides not matched to a gene: 8. CDR1 MNHEY and CDR2 SMNVEV come from the germline V gene (reference sequence). The CDR3 is CATRDRGQANEKLFF. As DNA, the CDR3 is TGTGCCACAAGAGACAGGGGGCAGGCTAATGAAAAACTGTTTTTT.

A few counts support this clone. The J gene is TRBJ1-1, the V gene TRBV19, with no clear D. The V gene lost 7 bases and the J gene lost 6 bases, with 18 bases spanning the gap. The CDR3 runs 14 residues. From germline, CDR1 is LNHDA and CDR2 SQIVND (reference sequence). The CDR3 loop is CASTFRGGSPEAFF. CDR3 bases: TGTGCCAGTACCTTCAGAGGAGGTAGCCCTGAAGCTTTCTTT.

The chain is built from TRBV27 and TRBJ2-1; 13 bases fit TRBD2. V lost 10 bases and J lost 0; bases outside the gene matches: 3. CDR1 and CDR2 (germline): MNHEY, SMNVEV (reference sequence). The CDR3 is 15 amino acids. CDR3 sequence (DNA): TGTGCCATAGGACTAGCGGGGGACTCCTACAATGAGCAGTTCTTC. Its protein product is CAIGLAGDSYNEQFF.

This clone was observed a single time. V gene TRBV7-3 combines with J gene TRBJ1-2; 8 nucleotides line up with TRBD1. This CDR3 contains 11 residues. Germline lookup yields CDR1 SGHTA and CDR2 FQGTGA. The CDR3 DNA reads TGTCGCATAGGACAGGGCTGCGGCTACACCTTC. As protein: CRIGQGCGYTF.

The V and J genes are TRBV12-5 and TRBJ2-7; a possible D gene is TRBD1 (5 bases). Germline values: CDR1 LGHNT, CDR2 FRNRAP. Trimming took off 0 bases at V and 5 bases at J, with 14 bases between the two ends. The CDR3 totals 15 residues. Here the CDR3 DNA reads TGTGCTAGTGGTTTGGTATTTTTACAGGTCGACGAGCAGTACTTC. Amino acid sequence: CASGLVFLQVDEQYF.

This clone was seen a handful of times. The V gene is TRBV6-5, the J gene TRBJ1-5; D not certain. V lost 4 bases and J lost 6, with 16 bases in between. CDR1 MNHEY and CDR2 SVGAGI come from the germline V gene. The CDR3 sequence is 15 residues long. This chain's CDR3 is CASSSLPGRGQPQHF. In DNA form, the CDR3 reads TGTGCCAGCAGTTCCCTCCCGGGTCGGGGTCAGCCCCAGCATTTT.

The chain links TRBV7-2 to TRBJ2-1; 7 bases are shared with TRBD2. J gave up 10 bases and V 5 bases, and 14 bases lay outside the gene matches. The CDR3 totals 15 residues. Germline CDR1 and CDR2: SGHTA and FQGNSA. For the CDR3, the DNA is TGTGCCAGCAGCCGGGAGGTCCCCGGGGCGGGGGAGCAGTTCTTC. Translation: CASSREVPGAGEQFF. Filled out from reference TRBV7-2 and TRBJ2-1, the complete variable domain reads GAGVSQSPSNKVTEKGKDVELRCDPISGHTALYWYRQSLGQGLEFLIYFQGNSAPDKSGLPSDRFSAERTGGSVSTLTIQRTQQEDSAVYLCASSREVPGAGEQFFGPGTRLTVL.

This clone was detected only once. Other nucleotide sequences in the sample specify the same CDR3. This chain uses TRBV6-6 with TRBJ1-1; 10 nucleotides align to TRBD1. CDR1 is MNHNY, CDR2 SVGAGI, per germline (reference sequence). Germline trimming cut 2 bases from V and 0 bases from J; bases unmatched to any gene: 3. The CDR3 loop spans 16 amino acids. The DNA of the CDR3 is TGTGCCAGCAGTTACGGGACAGGGGTTATGAACACTGAAGCTTTCTTT. Translating gives CASSYGTGVMNTEAFF.

The chain employs TRBV5-6 and TRBJ2-5, with 8 bases lining up with TRBD2. V lost 1 base to trimming and J lost 2 bases; unmatched junction nucleotides: 4. Germline assignment: CDR1 SGHDT and CDR2 YYEEEE. The CDR3 spans 15 residues. CDR3 sequence reads: CASSLLAGNQETQYF. The CDR3 nucleotides read TGTGCCAGCAGCTTGTTAGCGGGGAATCAAGAGACCCAGTACTTC. The full variable domain, with the rest looked up from reference TRBV5-6 and TRBJ2-5, is DAGVTQSPTHLIKTRGQQVTLRCSPKSGHDTVSWYQQALGQGPQFIFQYYEEEERQRGNFPDRFSGHQFPNYSSELNVNALLLGDSALYLCASSLLAGNQETQYFGPGTRLLVL.

This rearrangement joins TRBV13 to TRBJ2-2, with D possibly TRBD1 on 5 matching bases. The CDR3 consists of 14 residues. Trimming removed 0 bases from V and 5 bases from J, with 7 bases in between. The germline V gene encodes CDR1 PRHDT and CDR2 FYEKMQ (reference sequence). DNA for the CDR3: TGTGCCAGCAGCTTAGGCAGGGCGACCGGGGAGCTGTTTTTT. Protein product: CASSLGRATGELFF.

This clone was observed a few times. The chain has TRBV2 and TRBJ1-1; 10 bases align to TRBD1. The V gene end was trimmed by 8 bases and the J gene end by 3 bases; junction bases not matched to a gene: 3. Germline V CDR1 and CDR2: SNHLY, FYNNEI. The CDR3 runs 13 residues. CDR3 sequence: CASGDRGHTEAFF. DNA of the CDR3: TGTGCCAGCGGCGACAGGGGGCACACTGAAGCTTTCTTT.

The V gene is TRBV13, the J gene TRBJ2-1; 8 nucleotides agree with TRBD1. Per germline, CDR1 PRHDT and CDR2 FYEKMQ (reference sequence). There are 14 residues in the CDR3. Trimming cost V 3 bases and J 8 bases; bases outside gene matches: 6. The CDR3 region has the DNA TGTGCCAGCAGCTTGGACAGGGAGTTGGATGAGCAGTTCTTC. It encodes CASSLDRELDEQFF.

V is TRBV19 and J is TRBJ2-1, with a tentative D call TRBD2 (6 bases). V gave up 2 bases and J gave up 4 bases, with 9 bases separating them. This CDR3 is built from 14 residues. The germline V gene has CDR1 LNHDA and CDR2 SQIVND (reference sequence). CDR3 DNA: TGTGCCAGTAGTATATTGGCGGGGTACAATGAGCAGTTCTTC. This codes for CASSILAGYNEQFF.

CDR3 nucleotide sequence: TGTGCCAGCAGTTATCGGGGACAGGGGGCGTTTGAAAAACTGTTTTTT. Its protein product is CASSYRGQGAFEKLFF. The rearrangement joins TRBV6-6 to TRBJ1-4; the match to TRBD1 covers 12 bases. Germline V CDR1 and CDR2: MNHNY, SVGAGI (reference sequence). The CDR3 has 16 residues. V was clipped by 3 bases and J by 7 bases; unmatched bases: 6.

The rearrangement links TRBV5-1 to TRBJ2-7; 14 bases align to TRBD2. CDR3 size: 14 residues. Unmatched junction bases numbered 2, after V lost 4 bases and J lost 5 bases. Germline values: CDR1 SGHRS, CDR2 YFSETQ. In nucleotides, the CDR3 is TGCGCCAGCAGCAGGGGACTAGCGGGAGACGAGCAGTACTTC. Protein sequence: CASSRGLAGDEQYF.

The rearrangement joins TRBV10-1 to TRBJ2-3, with 11 bases aligning to TRBD1. V was pared by 8 bases and J by 2 bases, with 9 bases of the junction left unmatched. Germline CDR1 reads WNHNN; CDR2 reads SYGVQD (reference sequence). The CDR3 sequence is 16 residues long. The CDR3 reads CASAVRTGGSTDTQYF. CDR3 DNA: TGCGCCAGCGCTGTTCGGACAGGGGGCTCCACAGATACGCAGTATTTT.

V gene TRBV18 combines with J gene TRBJ1-5, with 9 bases aligning to TRBD1. This CDR3 spans 15 amino acids. V lost 4 bases to trimming and J lost 6 bases; unmatched junction nucleotides: 7. CDR1 and CDR2 from the germline V gene are KGHSH and LQKENI. The DNA for the CDR3 is TGTGCCAGCTCACGGGGGACAGGGATCTCTCAGCCCCAGCATTTT. It yields the protein CASSRGTGISQPQHF.

The chain links TRBV6-6 to TRBJ2-7; the match to TRBD1 covers 7 bases. With 4 bases clipped from V and 3 bases from J, the junction kept 9 bases outside the gene matches. Per germline, CDR1 MNHNY and CDR2 SVGAGI (reference sequence). The CDR3 spans 15 residues. The CDR3 here is CASSFGSGGVYEQYF. The CDR3 nucleotides are TGTGCCAGCAGTTTCGGGTCAGGGGGAGTCTACGAGCAGTACTTC.

This clone was recorded once. The chain recombines TRBV27 with TRBJ2-2, with D tentatively TRBD1 (5 bases). Germline lookup yields CDR1 MNHEY and CDR2 SMNVEV (reference sequence). V was pared by 2 bases and J by 1 base, with 11 bases between. The CDR3 loop spans 16 amino acids. The CDR3 loop is CASSLGALVNTGELFF. DNA of the CDR3: TGTGCCAGCAGTTTAGGGGCCTTGGTGAACACCGGGGAGCTGTTTTTT.